Below, one TCR beta chain is given with its context. Its target is unknown. This record belongs to a study of radiotherapy plus CTLA-4 blockade in lung cancer. Whole-study findings and limits: After treatment with radiotherapy plus ipilimumab, TCR clones that came from the tumor expanded in blood.

Clones were sequenced by immunoSEQ multiplex PCR, and TCRdb holds only the in-frame ones, with some missing. The repertoire holds 45,000 to 60,000 clones, with roughly 77% as singletons. The CDR3 extends over 16 amino acids. The germline V gene has CDR1 MGHRA and CDR2 YSYEKL. Trimming took off 5 bases at V and 0 bases at J, with 15 bases between the two ends. With ipilimumab providing CTLA-4 blockade, focal radiation was administered to patients who had chemo-refractory metastatic non-small-cell lung cancer. This chain joins TRBV4-1 and TRBJ2-3; perhaps TRBD2 as D (6 bases). This receptor was taken from a human donor with non-small cell lung cancer who had a complete response to radiotherapy plus ipilimumab. This specimen consisted of peripheral blood, obtained from a patient treated with radiotherapy plus ipilimumab. The CDR3 is CASSSDLATSTDTQYF. The CDR3 coding sequence is TGCGCCAGCAGCAGCGACCTAGCGACTAGCACAGATACGCAGTATTTT.